The clone carrying this TCR beta chain was seen only a few times. Antigen specificity is unknown. The sample comes from a study of T cells in Graves' hyperthyroidism and ophthalmopathy. Study results and caveats: Blood samples included most of the expanded thyroid clonotypes exceeding 0.001.

V shed 7 bases and J shed 2 bases, with 18 bases lying between them. Germline V CDR1 and CDR2: SGHKS, YYEKEE (reference sequence). This CDR3 has 15 amino acids. A NOSPECS grade of at least 4, a Clinical Activity Score of at least 3 and duration under 3 months were recorded in ophthalmopathy patients. Investigators excluded patients with uncontrolled infection, other autoimmune disease, pregnancy or lactation. The CDR3 regions of TCR beta were amplified from RNA transcripts. HTBI primers drove first-round RT-PCR of the TCR CDR3. One entry per CDR3 protein, called by TCRdb with MiXCR from the multiplex PCR reads. The sample has 500,000 to 600,000 distinct CDR3 sequences, approximately 20% seen once.

This TCR derives from a man aged 35 to 55 with Graves' ophthalmopathy. The chain recombines TRBV5-5 with TRBJ1-1; D remains ambiguous. The material sequenced was blood. The CDR3 sequence: CASGWRHDQNTEAFF. In DNA, the CDR3 is TGTGCCAGCGGCTGGCGACACGATCAAAACACTGAAGCTTTCTTT.